This T cell receptor (beta chain) was profiled in a study of cytomegalovirus exposure and HLA in healthy donors. About the research overall: Some 200 million T cells yielded roughly 120 million unique TCR beta sequences in earlier analysis.

A word on this clone: Antigen: not known.

Germline assignment: CDR1 SNHLY and CDR2 FYNNEI. V was pared by 5 bases and J by 4 bases, with 4 bases of the junction left unmatched. The CDR3 runs to 14 residues. PCR amplification relied on 60 Vbeta primers (plus 13 Jbeta primers). Assay: immunoSEQ multiplex PCR; the TCRdb copy retains only in-frame clones and omits some. The sample contains 75,000 to 100,000 clones, 65% to 75% of which appear only once. Notes on the study in general: The majority of CMV-associated TCR beta chains were reported as apparently HLA-restricted in a later analysis. Data from an earlier analysis indicated that most TCR beta V segments were productive either about 87% or about 30% of the time.

This rearrangement joins TRBV2 to TRBJ2-4; 8 bases fit TRBD1. The source is a woman in her 70s in good health and CMV-seropositive. Sequenced material: PBMCs. In nucleotides, the CDR3 is TGTGCCAGCAGTCCAGACAGGGGAAAAAACATTCAGTACTTC. Encoded protein: CASSPDRGKNIQYF.